The 18 T cell receptor beta chains given below trace back to one sample, sequenced in a study of CD8+CD57+ T cells in acquired aplastic anemia. The study profiled TCR beta VDJ and CDR3 using genomic DNA as template. TCRdb fed the reads into MiXCR, producing one record per CDR3 protein. The sample contains about 150,000 distinct CDR3 sequences, 52% of which appear only once. By flow cytometry, patients selected for sequencing had shown an expansion of CD8+CD57+ cells. The material sequenced was sorted CD4+, CD8+, or CD8+CD57+ T cells (not recorded which) from PBMCs. The receptor source for this set is a human donor with aplastic anemia.

This chain links TRBV20-1 with TRBJ2-1; the D is unclear. CDR1 and CDR2 from the germline V gene are DFQATT and SNEGSKA (reference sequence). The CDR3 covers 14 residues. V gave up 6 bases and J gave up 6 bases, with 18 bases separating them. The CDR3 spells CSASSPSNGNEQFF. CDR3 sequence (DNA): TGCAGTGCGAGTAGTCCTAGTAACGGCAATGAGCAGTTCTTC.

The rearrangement joins TRBV7-8 to TRBJ2-3; D not resolved. The V end lost 5 bases, the J end lost 8 bases, and 11 bases lay between the germline ends. Germline CDR1 and CDR2: SGHVS and FQNEAQ. CDR3 length equals 12 residues. CDR3 loop: CASSPPRRTQYF. CDR3 sequence (DNA): TGTGCCAGCAGCCCACCCCGGCGTACGCAGTATTTT.

The chain uses TRBV9 and TRBJ1-1; 8 nucleotides agree with TRBD1. The germline CDR1 and CDR2 sequences are SGDLS and YYNGEE. The V segment lost 3 bases and the J segment 5 bases; nucleotides outside the gene matches: 6. The CDR3 contains 14 residues. The CDR3 protein is CASSATGVRTEAFF. Here the CDR3 DNA reads TGTGCCAGCAGCGCGACAGGGGTGAGGACTGAAGCTTTCTTT.

The V call is TRBV9, the J call TRBJ2-2, with D possibly being TRBD1 or TRBD2 (5 bases each). This CDR3 contains 14 residues. Germline-derived CDR1 and CDR2 are SGDLS and YYNGEE. Trimming left V 0 bases short and J 6 bases short, with 9 bases between. The CDR3 reads CASSVGGGAGELFF. In nucleotides, the CDR3 is TGTGCCAGCAGCGTAGGTGGGGGAGCCGGGGAGCTGTTTTTT.

This chain links TRBV24-1 with TRBJ2-1; unclear D gene. The CDR3 loop spans 14 amino acids. V lost 4 bases, J lost 13 bases, and 19 bases lay in between. The germline V gene encodes CDR1 KGHDR and CDR2 SFDVKD. The CDR3 DNA follows: TGTGCCACCAGTGACTATGACCCCGACGAGGTCCAGTTCTTC. Its translation: CATSDYDPDEVQFF.

With respect to this clonotype: Just one base apart from a much larger clone, this may be a read error. The chain carries TRBV4-1 and TRBJ2-7; perhaps TRBD2 as D (7 bases). The CDR3 sequence is 15 residues long. Germline CDR1 is MGHRA and CDR2 is YSYEKL. V lost 4 bases to trimming and J lost 5 bases, with 18 bases between them. CDR3 nucleotides: TGCGCCAGCAGCCCGACTAGCAGGGGAAATAACGAGCAGTACTTC. Its protein is CASSPTSRGNNEQYF.

This clonotype showed up just a few times. This rearrangement joins TRBV10-1 to TRBJ2-2; D might be TRBD2 (5 bases). V was pared by 5 bases and J by 14 bases, with 12 bases between. Germline values: CDR1 WNHNN, CDR2 SYGVQD (reference sequence). This CDR3 is 11 amino acids long. CDR3 coding DNA: TGCGCCAGCAGTAACACCGGGAAACTGTTTTTT. It specifies CASSNTGKLFF.

This clonotype was seen repeatedly, ten times or more. The chain uses TRBV20-1 and TRBJ2-7, with D uncertain. The V end lost 0 bases, the J end lost 3 bases, and 15 bases lay between the germline ends. Germline values: CDR1 DFQATT, CDR2 SNEGSKA (reference sequence). CDR3 length: 15 residues. Here the CDR3 reads CSARDMAGTIYEQYF. The CDR3 DNA reads as TGCAGTGCTAGAGATATGGCAGGCACTATCTACGAGCAGTACTTC.

The chain couples TRBV19 to TRBJ2-1; TRBD1 aligns across 7 bases. The CDR3 extends over 12 amino acids. The germline CDR1 and CDR2 sequences are LNHDA and SQIVND (reference sequence). V lost 5 bases, J lost 12 bases, and 7 bases stayed unmatched. The CDR3 sequence is CASSLQGSRQFF. CDR3 bases: TGTGCCAGTAGTTTACAGGGGTCCAGGCAGTTCTTC.

This clonotype was seen a handful of times. This rearrangement joins TRBV25-1 to TRBJ2-7; possibly TRBD2 for D (6 bases). V gave up 4 bases and J gave up 2 bases, with 6 bases separating them. Germline V gene data show CDR1 as MGHDK and CDR2 as SYGVNS. The CDR3 extends over 12 amino acids. CDR3 bases: TGTGCCAGCAGTGGACTAGCCTACGAGCAGTACTTC. Protein sequence: CASSGLAYEQYF.

The CDR3 protein is CASPNRDRVYGYTF. CDR3 sequence (DNA): TGTGCCAGCCCGAACCGGGACAGGGTTTATGGCTACACCTTC. The rearrangement uses TRBV2 and TRBJ1-2; 9 bases are a match to TRBD1. The CDR3 runs to 14 residues. Trimming cost V 8 bases and J 5 bases; bases outside gene matches: 9. CDR1 and CDR2 from the germline V gene are SNHLY and FYNNEI.

The chain links TRBV7-9 to TRBJ1-4; 7 bases line up with TRBD1. V lost 4 bases, J lost 8 bases, and 7 bases stayed unmatched. Per the germline V gene, CDR1 is SEHNR and CDR2 is FQNEAQ (reference sequence). The CDR3 contains 14 residues. The CDR3 loop reads CASSSSQGWEKLFF. The CDR3 DNA reads as TGTGCCAGCAGCTCATCACAGGGGTGGGAAAAACTGTTTTTT.

This clonotype was detected only a few times. The J gene is TRBJ1-2, the V gene TRBV19; no definite D call. The V end lost 7 bases, the J end lost 8 bases, and 17 bases lay between the germline ends. The CDR3 totals 13 residues. Germline loops: CDR1 LNHDA, CDR2 SQIVND (reference sequence). The CDR3 region is CASNLFGARGYTF. Written as DNA, the CDR3 is TGTGCCAGTAATCTATTCGGAGCGCGGGGCTACACCTTC.

This clonotype was picked up many times. The genes are TRBV20-1 and TRBJ1-1; D not certain. The CDR3 is 18 amino acids. Trimming left V 0 bases short and J 3 bases short, with 23 bases between. Germline V gene data show CDR1 as DFQATT and CDR2 as SNEGSKA (reference sequence). In nucleotides, the CDR3 is TGCAGTGCTAGAGATCGAGGGAGTGGGATCGTGACGTACACTGAAGCTTTCTTT. It specifies CSARDRGSGIVTYTEAFF.

The rearrangement uses TRBV20-1 and TRBJ1-6, with D perhaps TRBD1 (5 bases). Trimming took off 3 bases at V and 3 bases at J, with 15 bases between the two ends. This CDR3 has 16 amino acids. Germline V CDR1 and CDR2: DFQATT, SNEGSKA (reference sequence). In DNA form, the CDR3 reads TGCAGTGCTAGGCCGGAGGGGATCGGCTATAATTCACCCCTCCACTTT. It yields the protein CSARPEGIGYNSPLHF.

This clonotype was detected only once. The junction departs from germline at one end; a sequencing error may be responsible. J is TRBJ1-5 and V is TRBV15; unclear D gene. The CDR3 runs to 15 residues. Germline V gives CDR1 LNHNV, CDR2 YYDKDF (reference sequence). Here the CDR3 DNA reads TGTGCCACGAGCAGAGATCGCAGTCTAAATCAGCCCCAGCATTTT. Translation gives CATSRDRSLNQPQHF.

This clonotype was seen just once. This chain joins TRBV5-1 and TRBJ1-2; possible D gene TRBD1, 5 bases. The CDR3 extends over 14 amino acids. The V gene's germline CDR1 is SGHRS and CDR2 YFSETQ. V lost 3 bases and J lost 4, with 13 bases in between. Here the CDR3 reads CASSSGGGAYGYTF. The CDR3 nucleotides read TGCGCCAGCAGCTCCGGTGGAGGGGCCTATGGCTACACCTTC.

Note on this clonotype: A read error may be the cause here, since a much bigger clone is one base away. This sequence joins TRBV7-2 and TRBJ2-3; no clear D. The CDR3 runs to 13 residues. Germline assignment: CDR1 SGHTA and CDR2 FQGNSA. V dropped 3 bases and J dropped 1 base, with 5 bases sitting between them. CDR3: CASSLTGTDTQYF. CDR3 bases: TGTGCCAGCAGCTTGACTGGCACAGATACGCAGTATTTT.